These 32 T cell receptor beta chains share one sample of origin, sequenced in a study of Ad26.COV2.S vaccination and SARS-CoV-2 variants. Noted treatment: 15 to 20 received Ad26.COV2.S at low or high dose, single or two shots; about 5 received placebo; per-sample allocation not given. Sample collection was performed on day 63 after the first vaccine or placebo injection. TCRdb's table, derived via immunoSEQ multiplex PCR, lists solely in-frame clones and lacks some. This sample has 300,000 to 350,000 clones, with roughly nine tenths found just once. The sequencing here drew on peripheral blood, taken in a trial of Ad26.COV2.S vaccine versus placebo. Every receptor here comes from a person aged 18-60 years who received the Ad26.COV2.S COVID-19 vaccine or a placebo.

The chain carries TRBV9 and TRBJ1-1; D call uncertain. This CDR3 has 13 amino acids. Per the germline V gene, CDR1 is SGDLS and CDR2 is YYNGEE. Trimming pared 0 bases from V and 3 bases from J, leaving 6 bases between. CDR3 coding DNA: TGTGCCAGCAGCGTAGGAGGAGACACTGAAGCTTTCTTT. This gives the protein CASSVGGDTEAFF.

The chain employs TRBV6-4 and TRBJ2-6; the D is unclear. The ends were cut back, 3 bases at V and 4 bases at J, with 7 bases in the middle. The germline gives CDR1 MRHNA, CDR2 SNTAGT. The CDR3 sequence is 14 residues long. This chain's CDR3 is CASSETKGANVLTF. The CDR3 region has the DNA TGTGCCAGCAGTGAAACCAAAGGGGCCAACGTCCTGACTTTC.

Concerning this clone: The same CDR3 also results from other DNA sequences found in this sample. V is TRBV18 and J is TRBJ2-7; D not certain. The germline V and J ends were trimmed by 6 bases and 6 bases, with 12 bases remaining between them. In germline, CDR1 is KGHSH, CDR2 LQKENI. This CDR3 is built from 12 residues. The CDR3 DNA reads TGTGCCAGCTCCCCCGCTCTGGGCGAGCAGTACGTC. Amino acids: CASSPALGEQYV.

The V and J genes are TRBV10-3 and TRBJ1-6, with no clear D. In germline, CDR1 is ENHRY, CDR2 SYGVKD. There are 12 residues in the CDR3. V was clipped by 6 bases and J by 6 bases, with 6 bases between them. CDR3 sequence reads: CAIRGINSPLHF. CDR3 nucleotides: TGTGCCATCAGGGGAATTAATTCACCCCTCCACTTT.

This clone appeared once. The chain combines TRBV28 with TRBJ2-3; D unclear. The V gene lost 10 bases and the J gene lost 4 bases, with 18 bases spanning the gap. The CDR3 totals 14 residues. Germline V gene sequence: CDR1 MDHEN, CDR2 SYDVKM. The chain's CDR3 is CATGTAKGADTQYF. In DNA form, the CDR3 reads TGTGCCACCGGTACCGCTAAGGGTGCAGATACGCAGTATTTT.

The chain recombines TRBV3-1 (or the pseudogene TRBV3-2) with TRBJ2-1; TRBD2 matches 8 bases. In germline, CDR1 is LGHDT, CDR2 YNNKEL (reference sequence). This CDR3 comprises 18 residues. Germline trimming cut 4 bases from V and 2 bases from J; bases unmatched to any gene: 13. Here the CDR3 DNA reads TGTGCCAGCAGCCCCAATCCCCTAGCGGGCACTACCTACAATGAGCAGTTCTTC. This translates into CASSPNPLAGTTYNEQFF.

The chain uses TRBV21-1 and TRBJ2-7. TRBV21-1 is flagged as a pseudogene. This CDR3 spans 15 amino acids. The CDR3 nucleotides are TGTGCCACCACAAAAAACACCACGACGCCCCACGAGCAGTACTTC. This codes for CATTKNTTTPHEQYF.

The V and J genes are TRBV18 and TRBJ2-7, with D maybe TRBD2 (5 bases). Trimming cost V 1 base and J 6 bases, with 13 bases left between them. CDR3 length: 14 amino acids. Germline-derived CDR1 and CDR2 are KGHSH and LQKENI. This CDR3 reads CASSPQGGNTEQYF. CDR3 coding DNA: TGTGCCAGCTCACCACAAGGAGGCAATACCGAGCAGTACTTC.

This clone was found once. The chain uses TRBV6-6 and TRBJ2-1; 7 bases match TRBD1. Trimming removed 5 bases from V and 2 bases from J; junction bases left unmatched: 6. Looked up from germline, CDR1 is MNHNY and CDR2 is SVGAGI (reference sequence). The CDR3 has 15 amino acids. The DNA for the CDR3 is TGTGCCAGCAGTGCCGCAGGGGGTCCCTACAATGAGCAGTTCTTC. Protein: CASSAAGGPYNEQFF.

The CDR3 reads CASSIRTGIYEQYF. The CDR3 nucleotides read TGTGCCAGTAGTATAAGGACAGGGATCTACGAGCAGTACTTC. The chain couples TRBV19 to TRBJ2-7; 8 nucleotides match TRBD1. CDR3 length: 14 amino acids. Trimming cost V 2 bases and J 3 bases; bases outside gene matches: 3. Germline assignment: CDR1 LNHDA and CDR2 SQIVND (reference sequence). Full variable domain (rest looked up from reference TRBV19 and TRBJ2-7): DGGITQSPKYLFRKEGQNVTLSCEQNLNHDAMYWYRQDPGQGLRLIYYSQIVNDFQKGDIAEGYSVSREKKESFPLTVTSAQKNPTAFYLCASSIRTGIYEQYFGPGTRLTVT.

V usage is TRBV3-1 (or the pseudogene TRBV3-2) and J usage is TRBJ1-2; weak D call: TRBD1 (5 bases). The CDR3 extends over 13 amino acids. CDR1 is LGHDT, CDR2 YNNKEL, per germline (reference sequence). Trimming took off 0 bases at V and 4 bases at J, with 6 bases between the two ends. CDR3 nucleotide sequence: TGTGCCAGCAGCCAAGAACAGGCCTATGGCTACACCTTC. Amino acid sequence: CASSQEQAYGYTF.

This chain uses TRBV6-4 with TRBJ1-5; no clear D gene. The CDR3 covers 15 residues. Germline V gives CDR1 MRHNA, CDR2 SNTAGT. V lost 5 bases, J lost 0 bases, and 11 bases lay in between. The DNA of the CDR3 is TGTGCCAGCAGTAAAGACACGAATAGCAATCAGCCCCAGCATTTT. Its protein is CASSKDTNSNQPQHF.

The V gene is TRBV12-3 or TRBV12-4, the J gene TRBJ1-2; TRBD1 might be the D (6 bases). The V gene lost 7 bases and the J gene lost 6 bases, with 12 bases spanning the gap. The CDR3 sequence is 12 residues long. CDR3 in amino acids: CASTWTDDGYTF. CDR3 sequence (DNA): TGTGCCAGCACCTGGACAGACGATGGCTACACCTTC.

V is TRBV7-2 and J is TRBJ1-1; no clear D. From germline, CDR1 is SGHTA and CDR2 FQGNSA. The CDR3 has 17 residues. Trimming shortened V by 4 bases and J by 7 bases, and 25 bases separated the two germline ends. The CDR3 loop reads CASSSKALSLQRFEAFF. The DNA for the CDR3 is TGTGCCAGCAGCTCAAAAGCCTTATCGCTTCAGAGGTTTGAAGCTTTCTTT.

This clone was counted a single time. The J gene is TRBJ1-2, the V gene TRBV7-2; 12 bases match TRBD1. V lost 5 bases, J lost 1 base, and 11 bases stayed unmatched. The V gene's germline CDR1 is SGHTA and CDR2 FQGNSA. The CDR3 is 18 amino acids. CDR3 amino acids: CASSNRDRGPRLNYGYTF. Written as DNA, the CDR3 is TGTGCCAGCAGCAACCGGGACAGGGGGCCTCGACTTAACTATGGCTACACCTTC.

The chain combines TRBV4-2 with TRBJ2-3; 12 positions match TRBD1. The CDR3 has 14 residues. The germline CDR1 and CDR2 sequences are LGHNA and YNFKEQ. Trimming at V came to 6 bases and at J to 6 bases, leaving 4 bases not matched to a gene. This CDR3 is CASRKGQGADTQYF. The DNA of the CDR3 is TGTGCCAGCAGAAAGGGACAGGGGGCGGATACGCAGTATTTT.

The rearrangement links TRBV7-8 to TRBJ2-1, with D uncertain. This CDR3 is 19 amino acids long. Germline V gene data show CDR1 as SGHVS and CDR2 as FQNEAQ. Trimming pared 3 bases from V and 2 bases from J, leaving 23 bases between. This chain's CDR3 is CASSLYSRPDPPTYNEQFF. The CDR3 DNA sequence: TGTGCCAGCAGCTTGTATTCGAGACCAGATCCTCCTACCTACAATGAGCAGTTCTTC.

V usage is TRBV6-6 and J usage is TRBJ1-1, with 7 bases fitting TRBD1. CDR3 size: 14 residues. Germline CDR1 reads MNHNY; CDR2 reads SVGAGI (reference sequence). Germline trimming cut 7 bases from V and 0 bases from J; bases unmatched to any gene: 5. CDR3 nucleotides: TGTGCCAGCAACAAGGGGGCTTTGAACACTGAAGCTTTCTTT. Residues: CASNKGALNTEAFF.

The V and J genes are TRBV5-1 and TRBJ2-3; D unclear. The CDR3 consists of 16 residues. CDR1 is SGHRS and CDR2 is YFSETQ in the germline V gene. Trimming removed 2 bases at V and 2 bases at J, with 15 bases between. As DNA, the CDR3 is TGCGCCAGCAGCTTCAAACGGACGGGTTACACAGATACGCAGTATTTT. Translation: CASSFKRTGYTDTQYF.

The V call is TRBV7-2, the J call TRBJ2-5; 9 positions match TRBD2. The ends lost 5 bases at V and 5 bases at J; junction bases unmatched: 9. CDR1 is SGHTA, CDR2 FQGNSA, per germline. CDR3 length: 15 amino acids. CDR3 nucleotides: TGTGCCAGCAGCCGCGGGGGGGCCATTTGGGAGACCCAGTACTTC. Its translation: CASSRGGAIWETQYF.

The chain recombines TRBV5-1 with TRBJ2-1; TRBD1 aligns across 7 bases. The J segment lost 2 bases and the V segment lost 4 bases, leaving 6 bases of the junction unmatched. Germline CDR1 and CDR2: SGHRS and YFSETQ. The CDR3 consists of 15 residues. CDR3: CASSTGQRTYNEQFF. CDR3 in DNA: TGCGCCAGCAGCACGGGACAGAGGACCTACAATGAGCAGTTCTTC.

The gene calls are TRBV18 and TRBJ1-1; D is undetermined. CDR1 and CDR2 from the germline V gene are KGHSH and LQKENI. V gave up 3 bases and J gave up 10 bases, with 15 bases separating them. The CDR3 consists of 13 residues. DNA for the CDR3: TGTGCCAGCTCACCTCTTCAGGAGGGCGTAGCTTTCTTT. This translates into CASSPLQEGVAFF.

In its sample, this clone was seen once. This chain joins TRBV11-2 and TRBJ2-7; 10 nucleotides match TRBD1. The CDR3 loop spans 15 amino acids. V shed 3 bases and J 5 bases; nucleotides not matched to a gene: 7. Germline V gene data show CDR1 as SGHAT and CDR2 as FQNNGV. For the CDR3, the DNA is TGTGCCAGCAGCTTCCCCGGGACAGGGGAGGACGAGCAGTACTTC. As protein: CASSFPGTGEDEQYF. The entire variable domain, with the rest obtained from reference TRBV11-2 and TRBJ2-7, is as follows: EAGVAQSPRYKIIEKRQSVAFWCNPISGHATLYWYQQILGQGPKLLIQFQNNGVVDDSQLPKDRFSAERLKGVDSTLKIQPAKLEDSAVYLCASSFPGTGEDEQYFGPGTRLTVT.

The rearrangement uses TRBV2 and TRBJ1-2; 8 bases are shared with TRBD1. Germline CDR1 is SNHLY and CDR2 is FYNNEI. This CDR3 region has 13 residues. V lost 10 bases, J lost 6 bases, and 10 bases stayed unmatched. The CDR3 reads CATGRTGFDGYTF. In DNA form, the CDR3 reads TGTGCCACAGGGAGGACAGGGTTTGATGGCTACACCTTC. Full variable domain (outside the CDR3, taken from reference TRBV2 and TRBJ1-2): EPEVTQTPSHQVTQMGQEVILRCVPISNHLYFYWYRQILGQKVEFLVSFYNNEISEKSEIFDDQFSVERPDGSNFTLKIRSTKLEDSAMYFCATGRTGFDGYTFGSGTRLTVV.

This clone was counted a few times. The genes are TRBV4-1 and TRBJ2-1, with a possible D match to TRBD2 (5 bases). V was cut by 4 bases and J by 4 bases, with 8 bases left in between. The CDR3 runs 13 residues. CDR1 MGHRA and CDR2 YSYEKL come from the germline V gene. CDR3 DNA sequence: TGCGCCAGCAGCCGAACTAGTTACAATGAGCAGTTCTTC. Amino acids: CASSRTSYNEQFF.

The chain has TRBV7-2 and TRBJ2-2, with D perhaps matching TRBD1 (6 bases). Trimming took off 2 bases at V and 4 bases at J, with 8 bases between the two ends. The CDR3 is 14 amino acids. From germline, CDR1 is SGHTA and CDR2 FQGNSA. Here the CDR3 reads CASSLRGFTGELFF. The CDR3 region has the DNA TGTGCCAGCAGCTTAAGGGGGTTCACCGGGGAGCTGTTTTTT.

The chain combines TRBV25-1 with TRBJ2-7; 9 nucleotides agree with TRBD2. Germline CDR1 is MGHDK and CDR2 is SYGVNS. V shed 6 bases and J 3 bases; nucleotides not matched to a gene: 6. The CDR3 runs 14 residues. CDR3 sequence reads: CASSGRTSDYEQYF. The CDR3 DNA reads TGTGCCAGCAGCGGAAGGACTAGCGACTACGAGCAGTACTTC.

V usage is TRBV6-2 or TRBV6-3 and J usage is TRBJ2-3; no reliable D call. This CDR3 spans 15 amino acids. CDR1 and CDR2 (germline): MNHEY, SVGEGT. V was clipped by 0 bases and J by 5 bases, with 12 bases between them. In DNA form, the CDR3 reads TGTGCCAGCAGTTACTCGTCTCGGCTACGAGATACGCAGTATTTT. This encodes CASSYSSRLRDTQYF.

CDR3 DNA sequence: TGTGCCAGCAGCCAAAAGTGGCAGGGGGCCGCGAAACTGTTTTTT. It yields the protein CASSQKWQGAAKLFF. V usage is TRBV3-1 (or the pseudogene TRBV3-2) and J usage is TRBJ1-4; TRBD1 agrees at 8 bases. V shed 2 bases, J shed 11 bases, and the junction held 10 bases outside the gene matches. There are 15 residues in the CDR3. Germline V gene sequence: CDR1 LGHDT, CDR2 YNNKEL (reference sequence).

The gene calls are TRBV28 and TRBJ1-3; weak D call: TRBD1 (5 bases). The V gene lost 3 bases and the J gene lost 0 bases, with 15 bases spanning the gap. Germline CDR1 is MDHEN and CDR2 is SYDVKM. This CDR3 comprises 17 residues. The CDR3 DNA is TGTGCCAGCAGTTTGGGGGTACGGGGGTTCTCTGGAAACACCATATATTTT. Protein product: CASSLGVRGFSGNTIYF.

The V call is TRBV7-9, the J call TRBJ1-1; D is ambiguous. Germline V gene sequence: CDR1 SEHNR, CDR2 FQNEAQ (reference sequence). There are 13 residues in the CDR3. V was clipped by 5 bases and J by 8 bases, with 15 bases between them. CDR3 residues: CASSPLPDIEAFF. The CDR3 coding sequence is TGTGCCAGCAGCCCCCTCCCCGACATAGAAGCTTTCTTT.

Written as DNA, the CDR3 is TGTGCCAGCAGCGTACTCAGGGGCAGGAACACTGAAGCTTTCTTT. Encoded protein: CASSVLRGRNTEAFF. The chain employs TRBV11-2 and TRBJ1-1; D may be TRBD1 (6 bases). CDR3 length: 15 amino acids. CDR1 is SGHAT, CDR2 FQNNGV, per germline. The V gene lost 5 bases and the J gene lost 1 base, with 14 bases spanning the gap.